The 9 T cell receptor beta chains presented below share a single source sample, sequenced in a study of blood T cell repertoires in COVID-19. Using immunoSEQ multiplex PCR, the repertoire was profiled, and TCRdb retains in-frame clones only, with some absent. The table records 180,000 or so clones, about 80% of them present only once. The sequenced material came from peripheral blood. These receptors were collected from a human donor with acute or convalescent COVID-19. The donor label of this sample is uncertain.

V gene TRBV30 combines with J gene TRBJ1-2; D is ambiguous. The V and J ends lost 2 bases and 0 bases respectively, with 13 bases between them. This CDR3 has 15 residues. Per germline, CDR1 GTSNPN and CDR2 SVGIG (reference sequence). CDR3 loop: CAWSPEHLTNYGYTF. The CDR3 DNA sequence: TGTGCCTGGAGTCCGGAGCATCTAACTAACTATGGCTACACCTTC.

This clone came up a few times. J is TRBJ1-5 and V is TRBV2, with D perhaps TRBD1 (5 bases). CDR1 is SNHLY, CDR2 FYNNEI, per germline. V lost 6 bases, J lost 3 bases, and 15 bases lay in between. The CDR3 runs to 15 residues. CDR3 in amino acids: CASRGGRWYNQPQHF. The CDR3 coding sequence is TGTGCCAGCAGGGGGGGACGGTGGTACAATCAGCCCCAGCATTTT.

The chain carries TRBV7-7 and TRBJ2-5; a possible D gene is TRBD1 (6 bases). Germline lookup yields CDR1 SSHAT and CDR2 FNYEAQ (reference sequence). With 5 bases removed from V and 4 bases from J, the gap between germline ends came to 14 bases. This CDR3 contains 14 residues. The CDR3 nucleotides read TGTGCCAGCAGCCCATCTAACAGGGCAGAGACCCAGTACTTC. Its translation: CASSPSNRAETQYF.

The chain couples TRBV7-8 to TRBJ2-3; D is possibly TRBD1 (6 bases). The V end lost 6 bases, the J end lost 5 bases, and 21 bases lay between the germline ends. CDR1 is SGHVS and CDR2 is FQNEAQ in the germline V gene. This CDR3 has 16 residues. The CDR3 coding sequence is TGTGCCAGCAGACCCTCGACAACAGGGTTTATAGATACGCAGTATTTT. This translates into CASRPSTTGFIDTQYF.

The V gene is TRBV28, the J gene TRBJ2-7, with 7 nucleotides matching TRBD1. Germline V gene data show CDR1 as MDHEN and CDR2 as SYDVKM. J gave up 3 bases and V 4 bases, and 6 bases lay outside the gene matches. The CDR3 consists of 14 residues. CDR3 protein: CASSSPGQFYEQYF. CDR3 nucleotide sequence: TGTGCCAGCAGTTCACCGGGACAGTTCTACGAGCAGTACTTC.

The J gene is TRBJ1-6, the V gene TRBV19, with 7 bases identical to TRBD1. Germline CDR1 LNHDA, CDR2 SQIVND (reference sequence). The ends lost 5 bases at V and 9 bases at J; junction bases unmatched: 7. The CDR3 covers 14 residues. As DNA, the CDR3 is TGTGCCAGTAGTGACAGGGACGGGAGTTCACCCCTCCACTTT. Amino acids: CASSDRDGSSPLHF.

The chain joins TRBV21-1 to TRBJ2-7; TRBD1, the D gene given by the table, was not confirmed from the DNA. TRBV21-1 is a pseudogene segment. This CDR3 comprises 15 residues. The CDR3 DNA reads as TGTGCCAGCAGCAAAGCGGGGCTCCACGCCTACGAGCAGTACTTC. Residues: CASSKAGLHAYEQYF.

The gene calls are TRBV5-1 and TRBJ2-2; TRBD2 aligns across 14 bases. Trimming cost V 0 bases and J 7 bases; bases outside gene matches: 5. This CDR3 is 17 amino acids long. Germline values: CDR1 SGHRS, CDR2 YFSETQ. For the CDR3, the DNA is TGCGCCAGCAGCTTGGAAGGGACTAGCGGGAGCGGCGGGGAGCTGTTTTTT. This translates into CASSLEGTSGSGGELFF.

This sequence joins TRBV25-1 and TRBJ1-3; D unclear. The length of the CDR3 is 15 residues. CDR1 is MGHDK and CDR2 is SYGVNS in the germline V gene. Between the trimmed V and J ends, which lost 3 bases and 0 bases, there was a span of 9 bases. As DNA, the CDR3 is TGTGCCAGCAGTGAGCCGGGGATCTCTGGAAACACCATATATTTT. Amino acid sequence: CASSEPGISGNTIYF.